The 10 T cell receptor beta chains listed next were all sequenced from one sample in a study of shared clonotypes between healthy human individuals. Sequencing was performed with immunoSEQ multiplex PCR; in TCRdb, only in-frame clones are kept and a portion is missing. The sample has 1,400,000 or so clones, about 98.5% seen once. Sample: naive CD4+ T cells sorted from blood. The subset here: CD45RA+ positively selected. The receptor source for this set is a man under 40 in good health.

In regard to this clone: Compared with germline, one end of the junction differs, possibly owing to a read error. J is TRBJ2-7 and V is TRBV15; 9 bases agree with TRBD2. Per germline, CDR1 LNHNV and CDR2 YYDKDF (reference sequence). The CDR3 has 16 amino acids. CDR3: CATSRGVLAGANEQYF. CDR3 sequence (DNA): TGTGCCACCAGTAGAGGGGTATTAGCGGGAGCCAACGAGCAGTACTTC.

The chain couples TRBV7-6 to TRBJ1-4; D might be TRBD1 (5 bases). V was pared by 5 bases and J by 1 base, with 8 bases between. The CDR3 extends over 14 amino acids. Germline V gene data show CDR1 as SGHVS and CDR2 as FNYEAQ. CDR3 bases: TGTGCCAGCAGCAAAGGGGTAACTAATGAAAAACTGTTTTTT. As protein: CASSKGVTNEKLFF.

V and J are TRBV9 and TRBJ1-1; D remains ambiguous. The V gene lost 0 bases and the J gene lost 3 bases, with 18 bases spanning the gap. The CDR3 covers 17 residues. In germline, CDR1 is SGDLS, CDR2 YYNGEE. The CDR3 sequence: CASSVAPGIPEDTEAFF. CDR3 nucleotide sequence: TGTGCCAGCAGCGTAGCCCCTGGGATTCCGGAGGACACTGAAGCTTTCTTT.

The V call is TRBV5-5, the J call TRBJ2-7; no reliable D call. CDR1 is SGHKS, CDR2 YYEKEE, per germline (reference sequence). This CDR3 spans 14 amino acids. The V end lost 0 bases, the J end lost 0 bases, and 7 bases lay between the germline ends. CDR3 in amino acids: CASSLDPNSYEQYF. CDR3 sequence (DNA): TGTGCCAGCAGCTTGGATCCTAACTCCTACGAGCAGTACTTC.

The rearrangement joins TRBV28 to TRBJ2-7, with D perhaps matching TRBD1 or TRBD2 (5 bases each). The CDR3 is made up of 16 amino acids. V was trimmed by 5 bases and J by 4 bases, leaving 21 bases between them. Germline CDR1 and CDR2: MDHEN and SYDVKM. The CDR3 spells CASSPTPGREQYEQYF. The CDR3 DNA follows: TGTGCCAGCAGTCCTACACCGGGACGGGAACAATACGAGCAGTACTTC. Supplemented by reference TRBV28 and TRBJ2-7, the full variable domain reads DVKVTQSSRYLVKRTGEKVFLECVQDMDHENMFWYRQDPGLGLRLIYFSYDVKMKEKGDIPEGYSVSREKKERFSLILESASTNQTSMYLCASSPTPGREQYEQYFGPGTRLTVT.

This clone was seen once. CDR3 sequence (DNA): TGCGCCAGCAGCTTGGGACCGCCTCTGAACACTGAAGCTTTCTTT. It specifies CASSLGPPLNTEAFF. The chain couples TRBV5-1 to TRBJ1-1; no clear D gene. The CDR3 contains 15 residues. Trimming removed 0 bases from V and 0 bases from J, with 9 bases in between. Germline V gives CDR1 SGHRS, CDR2 YFSETQ.

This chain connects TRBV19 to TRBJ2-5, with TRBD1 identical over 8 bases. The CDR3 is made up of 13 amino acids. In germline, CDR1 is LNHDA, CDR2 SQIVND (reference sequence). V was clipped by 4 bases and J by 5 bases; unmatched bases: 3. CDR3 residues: CASSTGQGETQYF. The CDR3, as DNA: TGTGCCAGTAGTACCGGACAGGGTGAGACCCAGTACTTC.

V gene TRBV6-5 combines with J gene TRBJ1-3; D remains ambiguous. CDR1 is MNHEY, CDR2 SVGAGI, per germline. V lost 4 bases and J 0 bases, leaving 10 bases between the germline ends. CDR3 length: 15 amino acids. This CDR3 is CASSFHLNSGNTIYF. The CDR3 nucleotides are TGTGCCAGCAGTTTCCACCTTAACTCTGGAAACACCATATATTTT.

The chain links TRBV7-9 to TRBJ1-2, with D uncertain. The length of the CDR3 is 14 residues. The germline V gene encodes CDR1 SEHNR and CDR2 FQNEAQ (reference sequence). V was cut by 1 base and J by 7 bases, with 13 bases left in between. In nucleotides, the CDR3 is TGTGCCAGCAGCTTAGTCAAGAACCCTAGTGGCTACACCTTC. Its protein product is CASSLVKNPSGYTF.

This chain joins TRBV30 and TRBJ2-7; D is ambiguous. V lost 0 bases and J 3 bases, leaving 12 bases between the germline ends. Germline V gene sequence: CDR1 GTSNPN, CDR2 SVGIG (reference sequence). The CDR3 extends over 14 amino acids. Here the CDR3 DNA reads TGTGCCTGGAGTGTATCTGTAATGGTCTACGAGCAGTACTTC. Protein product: CAWSVSVMVYEQYF.